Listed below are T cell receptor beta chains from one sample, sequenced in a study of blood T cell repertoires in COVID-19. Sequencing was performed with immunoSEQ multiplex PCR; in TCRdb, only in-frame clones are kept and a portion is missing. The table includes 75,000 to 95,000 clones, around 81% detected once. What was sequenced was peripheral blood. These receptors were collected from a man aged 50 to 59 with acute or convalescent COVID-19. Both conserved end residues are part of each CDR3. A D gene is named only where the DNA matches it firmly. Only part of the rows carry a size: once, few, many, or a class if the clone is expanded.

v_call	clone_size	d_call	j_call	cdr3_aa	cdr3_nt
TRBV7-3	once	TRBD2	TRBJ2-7	CASSRGTSGHYEQYF	TGTGCCAGCAGCCGGGGGACTAGCGGACATTACGAGCAGTACTTC
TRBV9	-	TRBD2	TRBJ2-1	CASSAGGGTSGVTSYNEQFF	TGTGCCAGCAGCGCGGGCGGGGGAACTAGCGGGGTGACCTCCTACAATGAGCAGTTCTTC
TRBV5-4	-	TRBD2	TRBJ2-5	CASSPSGGEETQYF	TGTGCCAGCAGCCCCTCGGGAGGGGAAGAGACCCAGTACTTC
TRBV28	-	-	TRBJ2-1	CASSSAGEYNEQFF	TGTGCCAGCAGTAGCGCAGGGGAATACAATGAGCAGTTCTTC
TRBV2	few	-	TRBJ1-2	CASSEDRVGYGYTF	TGTGCCAGCAGTGAAGACAGGGTGGGCTATGGCTACACCTTC
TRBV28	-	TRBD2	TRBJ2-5	CASSGTSGRGETQYF	TGTGCCAGCAGCGGTACTAGCGGGAGAGGGGAGACCCAGTACTTC
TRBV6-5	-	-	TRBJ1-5	CASSYEGNQPQHF	TGTGCCAGCAGTTACGAGGGTAATCAGCCCCAGCATTTT
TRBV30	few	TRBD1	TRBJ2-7	CAWSTGTANYEQYF	TGTGCCTGGAGTACCGGGACAGCGAACTACGAGCAGTACTTC
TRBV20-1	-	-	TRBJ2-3	CSATRSDTQYF	TGCAGTGCCACCAGGTCAGATACGCAGTATTTT
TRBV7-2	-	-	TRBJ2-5	CASSLTGGYQETQYF	TGTGCCAGCAGCCTCACAGGAGGGTACCAAGAGACCCAGTACTTC
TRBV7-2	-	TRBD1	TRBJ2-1	CASSKTGGLDEQFF	TGTGCCAGCAGCAAGACAGGGGGCTTGGATGAGCAGTTCTTC
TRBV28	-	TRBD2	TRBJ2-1	CASSLAGGSYNEQFF	TGTGCCAGCAGCTTAGCGGGAGGCTCCTACAATGAGCAGTTCTTC
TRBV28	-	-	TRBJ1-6	CASSFTGIENSPLHF	TGTGCCAGCAGTTTCACTGGTATCGAAAACTCACCCCTCCACTTT
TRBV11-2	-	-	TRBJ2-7	CASSSYRDTYEQYF	TGTGCCAGCAGCTCTTACCGGGACACCTACGAGCAGTACTTC
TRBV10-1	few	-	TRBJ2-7	CASSQSGDSEQYF	TGCGCCAGCAGCCAATCGGGAGACTCGGAGCAGTACTTC
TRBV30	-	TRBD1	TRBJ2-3	CAWSPFRGHGTQYF	TGTGCCTGGAGTCCTTTCAGGGGGCATGGTACGCAGTATTTT
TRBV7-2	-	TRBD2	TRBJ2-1	CASSLVGGIYEQFF	TGTGCCAGCAGCTTGGTCGGGGGGATCTATGAGCAGTTCTTC
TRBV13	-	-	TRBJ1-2	CASSARDNYGYTF	TGTGCCAGCAGCGCCAGGGATAACTATGGCTACACCTTC
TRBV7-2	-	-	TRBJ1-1	CASSLQWRGSTEAFF	TGTGCCAGCAGCTTACAGTGGCGAGGGAGCACTGAAGCTTTCTTT
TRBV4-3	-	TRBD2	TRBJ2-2	CASSKGGGSNTGELFF	TGCGCCAGCAGCAAGGGCGGGGGGTCGAACACCGGGGAGCTGTTTTTT
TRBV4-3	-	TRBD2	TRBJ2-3	CASSYGTSGGADTQYF	TGCGCCAGCAGCTACGGGACTAGCGGGGGGGCAGATACGCAGTATTTT
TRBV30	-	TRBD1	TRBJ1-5	CAWSIGTGGNQPQHF	TGTGCCTGGAGTATAGGGACAGGGGGCAATCAGCCCCAGCATTTT
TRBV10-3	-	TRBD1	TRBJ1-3	CAISESRDSFGNTIYF	TGTGCCATCAGTGAGTCCCGGGACAGCTTTGGAAACACCATATATTTT
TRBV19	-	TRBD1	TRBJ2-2	CASRRTGDASGELFF	TGTGCCAGTAGAAGGACAGGGGACGCATCCGGGGAGCTGTTTTTT
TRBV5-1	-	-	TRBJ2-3	CASSVDSGSSTDTQYF	TGCGCCAGCAGCGTAGATAGCGGATCTAGCACAGATACGCAGTATTTT
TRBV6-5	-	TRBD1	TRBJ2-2	CASTLGQITGELFF	TGTGCCAGCACCTTGGGACAGATCACCGGGGAGCTGTTTTTT
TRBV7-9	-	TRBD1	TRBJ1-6	CASRTGTGNSPLHF	TGTGCCAGCAGAACCGGGACAGGGAATTCACCCCTCCACTTT
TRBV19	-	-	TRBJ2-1	CASSVLEGWNEQFF	TGTGCCAGTAGTGTTCTGGAGGGCTGGAATGAGCAGTTCTTC
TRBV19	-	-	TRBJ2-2	CASSGGCNRGAVF	TGTGCCAGTTCAGGAGGGTGTAACCGGGGAGCTGTTTTT
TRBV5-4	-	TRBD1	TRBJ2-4	CASSSGGSKNIQYF	TGTGCCAGCAGCTCAGGGGGATCCAAAAACATTCAGTACTTC
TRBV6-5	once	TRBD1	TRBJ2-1	CASSQGVAYNEQFF	TGTGCCAGCAGCCAGGGGGTGGCCTACAATGAGCAGTTCTTC
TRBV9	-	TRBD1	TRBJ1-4	CASSSTGTGGDEKLFF	TGTGCCAGCAGCTCCACCGGGACAGGGGGCGATGAAAAACTGTTTTTT
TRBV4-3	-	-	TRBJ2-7	CASSQALGQKGYEQYF	TGCGCCAGCAGCCAAGCGTTAGGACAGAAAGGATACGAGCAGTACTTC
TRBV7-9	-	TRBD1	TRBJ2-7	CASSLGTGSYEQYF	TGTGCCAGCAGCTTGGGGACAGGATCCTACGAGCAGTACTTC
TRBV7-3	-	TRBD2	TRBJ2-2	CASSLNAGGITGELFF	TGTGCCAGCAGCTTAAATGCGGGAGGGATCACCGGGGAGCTGTTTTTT
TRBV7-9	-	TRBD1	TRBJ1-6	CASSLGTANSPLHF	TGTGCCAGCAGCCTAGGGACAGCAAATTCACCCCTCCACTTT
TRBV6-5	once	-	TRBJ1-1	CASSGHLNTEAFF	TGTGCCAGCAGCGGACACCTGAACACTGAAGCTTTCTTT
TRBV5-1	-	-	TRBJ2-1	CASSLRGTDNEQFF	TGCGCCAGCAGCTTGCGCGGGACCGACAATGAGCAGTTCTTC
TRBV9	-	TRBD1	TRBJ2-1	CASSVGQGAYNEQFF	TGTGCCAGCAGCGTAGGACAGGGGGCCTACAATGAGCAGTTCTTC
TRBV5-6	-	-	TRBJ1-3	CASSFARDSGNTIYF	TGTGCCAGCAGCTTCGCCAGGGACTCTGGAAACACCATATATTTT
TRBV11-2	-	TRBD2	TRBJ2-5	CASSSIAGGPETQYF	TGTGCCAGCAGCTCAATAGCGGGGGGGCCGGAGACCCAGTACTTC
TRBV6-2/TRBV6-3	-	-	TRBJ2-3	CASSKRDKWDTDTQYF	TGTGCCAGCAGTAAGCGGGACAAGTGGGACACAGATACGCAGTATTTT
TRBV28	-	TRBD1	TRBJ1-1	CASSSGTGGENTEAFF	TGTGCCAGCAGCTCCGGGACAGGGGGCGAGAACACTGAAGCTTTCTTT
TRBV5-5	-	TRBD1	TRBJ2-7	CASSSSPGQGFYEQYF	TGTGCCAGCAGCTCTTCCCCGGGACAGGGTTTCTACGAGCAGTACTTC
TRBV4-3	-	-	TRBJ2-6	CASSLGAGSSGANVLTF	TGCGCCAGCAGCCTAGGGGCAGGTTCCTCTGGGGCCAACGTCCTGACTTTC
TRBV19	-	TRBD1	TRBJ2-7	CATRDSPYEQYF	TGTGCCACCCGGGACAGTCCCTACGAGCAGTACTTC
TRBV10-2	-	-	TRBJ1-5	CASRKQGVGWPQHF	TGCGCCAGCAGGAAACAGGGTGTCGGATGGCCCCAGCATTTT
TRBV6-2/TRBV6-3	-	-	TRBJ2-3	CASSSREGTFTDTQYF	TGTGCCAGCAGCTCCCGTGAAGGGACTTTCACAGATACGCAGTATTTT
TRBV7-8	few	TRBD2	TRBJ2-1	CASSPQTSGGSNEQFF	TGTGCCAGCAGCCCCCAGACTAGCGGGGGGAGTAATGAGCAGTTCTTC
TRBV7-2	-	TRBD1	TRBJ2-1	CASSLRTGHYNEQFF	TGTGCCAGCAGCCTCCGGACAGGCCACTACAATGAGCAGTTCTTC
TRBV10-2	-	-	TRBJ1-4	CASSELGFPNEKLFF	TGCGCCAGCAGTGAGTTGGGCTTTCCTAATGAAAAACTGTTTTTT
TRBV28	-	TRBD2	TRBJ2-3	CASLAGGTDTQYF	TGTGCCAGCCTCGCGGGAGGGACAGATACGCAGTATTTT
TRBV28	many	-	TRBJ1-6	CASRKTDNSPLHF	TGTGCCAGCAGAAAGACAGATAATTCACCCCTCCACTTT
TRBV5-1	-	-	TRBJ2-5	CASSLVGGAETQYF	TGCGCCAGCAGCTTGGTAGGCGGGGCAGAGACCCAGTACTTC
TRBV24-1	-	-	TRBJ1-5	CATSPGYSNQPQHF	TGTGCCACCAGCCCGGGATATAGCAATCAGCCCCAGCATTTT
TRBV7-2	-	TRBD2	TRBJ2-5	CASSLAGSGGAWETQYF	TGTGCCAGCAGCTTAGCGGGTAGCGGGGGGGCGTGGGAGACCCAGTACTTC
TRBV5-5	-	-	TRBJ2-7	CASSLGAGSSYEQYF	TGTGCCAGCAGCTTGGGGGCAGGTTCGTCCTACGAGCAGTACTTC